This T cell receptor beta chain is drawn from a study of tumor and adjacent non-tumor tissue in lung cancer. Study-wide points: Patients with more diverse tumor TCRs had worse survival. Normal lung showed higher cumulative top 100 clone frequency than tumor.

The CDR3 spans 17 residues. Germline V gives CDR1 DFQATT, CDR2 SNEGSKA (reference sequence). Three rounds of nested PCR, following a modified ARM-PCR protocol, produced the TCRbeta library. Each CDR3 protein is one row after TCRdb ran MiXCR on the multiplex PCR reads. Counted here are about 100,000 distinct CDR3 sequences, 65% occurring once; the ten biggest clones make up roughly 19%. This sample's RNA came from whole unsorted tissue. The normal lung tissue was taken more than 3 cm from the tumor edge. Donors were chemotherapy-naive, newly diagnosed lung cancer surgical patients in China, August–late 2014. Notes on this clonotype: The antigen remains undetermined. Sequence at one end of the junction differs from germline and may be a read error.

Sequenced input: distant non-tumor lung tissue. The TCR comes from a man aged 30-40 years with non-small cell lung cancer. The chain is built from TRBV20-1 and TRBJ2-5; 11 bases line up with TRBD2. The CDR3 DNA reads TGCGGTGCCAGAGACCTGATACTACTAGCGGGAGAAGAGACCCAGTACTTC. Its protein product is CGARDLILLAGEETQYF.